Presented here are 24 T cell receptor beta chains from one specimen sequenced in a study of T-cell reconstitution after alpha-beta-depleted transplantation in children. Unique molecular identifiers were incorporated when the TCRbeta library was constructed. TCRdb analysed the PCR reads with MiXCR anew, one entry per CDR3 protein. This table has 440,000 or so distinct CDR3 sequences, roughly 11% appearing once. This specimen was PBMCs from the stem cell graft donor, taken from the stem cell graft. Source of these receptors: a human donor who donated a stem cell graft to a child with acute myeloid leukemia.

CDR3 coding DNA: TGCGCCAGCAGCTATAACGACAGGGTGAACACTGAAGCTTTCTTT. Encoded protein: CASSYNDRVNTEAFF. This chain connects TRBV4-3 to TRBJ1-1, with 7 positions matching TRBD1. The CDR3 spans 15 residues. Germline trimming cut 5 bases from V and 0 bases from J; bases unmatched to any gene: 6. Germline-derived CDR1 and CDR2 are LGHNA and YSLEER.

This clonotype has ten or more counts. This rearrangement joins TRBV5-4 to TRBJ1-5; D gene uncertain. This CDR3 comprises 12 residues. Trimming stripped 2 bases from V and 3 bases from J, with 3 bases between. CDR1 and CDR2 (germline): SGHNT, YYREEE (reference sequence). The CDR3 coding sequence is TGTGCCAGCAGCTTAGACAATCAGCCCCAGCATTTT. Its translation: CASSLDNQPQHF.

This clonotype was counted ten times or more. Sequence at one end of the junction differs from germline and may be a read error. The chain uses TRBV5-1 and TRBJ1-2; TRBD1 matches 7 bases. The CDR3 spans 14 residues. In germline, CDR1 is SGHRS, CDR2 YFSETQ. Here the CDR3 reads CASSLVGQNYGYTF. DNA for the CDR3: TGTGCCAGCAGCTTGGTGGGACAGAACTATGGCTACACCTTC.

In this sample, this clonotype turned up a few times. The V and J genes are TRBV7-2 and TRBJ2-2; 7 bases fit TRBD2. Germline CDR1 and CDR2: SGHTA and FQGNSA. This CDR3 spans 16 amino acids. J lost 2 bases, V lost 2 bases, and 5 bases had no gene match. The DNA for the CDR3 is TGTGCCAGCAGCTTATGGGGGACTACCAACACCGGGGAGCTGTTTTTT. This translates into CASSLWGTTNTGELFF.

This chain joins TRBV20-1 and TRBJ2-2; no clear D. The CDR3 consists of 14 residues. Looked up from germline, CDR1 is DFQATT and CDR2 is SNEGSKA (reference sequence). V was cut by 4 bases and J by 5 bases, with 14 bases left in between. DNA for the CDR3: TGCAGTGCTATAGGCCAGACAAGTACCGGGGAGCTGTTTTTT. Residues: CSAIGQTSTGELFF.

A few counts support this clonotype. V usage is TRBV6-2 or TRBV6-3 and J usage is TRBJ2-4; weak D call: TRBD1 (7 bases). The CDR3 spans 14 residues. Trimming took 7 bases from V and 4 from J, leaving 14 bases between them. Germline V CDR1 and CDR2: MNHEY, SVGEGT. In DNA form, the CDR3 reads TGTGCCAGCAACCGCGGGGACAGAAAAAACATTCAGTACTTC. Amino acid sequence: CASNRGDRKNIQYF.

The V and J genes are TRBV7-9 and TRBJ2-7, with 10 bases that match TRBD1. The CDR3 covers 14 residues. Germline lookup yields CDR1 SEHNR and CDR2 FQNEAQ (reference sequence). J was trimmed by 4 bases and V by 2 bases; bases with no gene match: 2. In nucleotides, the CDR3 is TGTGCCAGCAGCTTATGGGGACAGGGGTACGAGCAGTACTTC. It encodes CASSLWGQGYEQYF.

J is TRBJ2-1 and V is TRBV20-1; a weak D match, TRBD2 (6 bases). The CDR3 is 14 residues long. Germline CDR1 is DFQATT and CDR2 is SNEGSKA (reference sequence). The ends were cut back, 6 bases at V and 5 bases at J, with 17 bases in the middle. The CDR3 nucleotides are TGCAGTGCCCTCCCTCTAGCGAAGGACAATGAGCAGTTCTTC. It specifies CSALPLAKDNEQFF.

This clonotype has ten or more counts. This chain links TRBV19 with TRBJ2-1; D remains unclear. V lost 4 bases and J 8 bases, leaving 18 bases between the germline ends. Per the germline V gene, CDR1 is LNHDA and CDR2 is SQIVND (reference sequence). The CDR3 totals 15 residues. CDR3 in DNA: TGTGCCAGTAGTACGGTCGCCTACCTTAGGGATGAGCAGTTCTTC. It codes for CASSTVAYLRDEQFF.

This clonotype was picked up many times. The gene calls are TRBV7-2 and TRBJ2-7; D possibly corresponds to TRBD2 (6 bases). The CDR3 contains 15 residues. Germline V gene sequence: CDR1 SGHTA, CDR2 FQGNSA. V lost 3 bases to trimming and J lost 3 bases, with 15 bases between them. The CDR3 spells CASSLAAGLLYEQYF. The CDR3 DNA follows: TGTGCCAGCAGCTTGGCGGCGGGGCTACTCTACGAGCAGTACTTC.

This clonotype was counted only a few times. The gene calls are TRBV6-1 and TRBJ2-5, with D unclear. CDR1 is MNHNS, CDR2 SASEGT, per germline. This CDR3 spans 12 amino acids. Trimming stripped 4 bases from V and 5 bases from J, with 8 bases between. CDR3: CASSATRETQYF. CDR3 DNA sequence: TGTGCCAGCAGTGCCACGAGGGAGACCCAGTACTTC.

The rearrangement links TRBV30 to TRBJ2-3, with 9 nucleotides matching TRBD1. Germline values: CDR1 GTSNPN, CDR2 SVGIG (reference sequence). V was clipped by 2 bases and J by 5 bases; unmatched bases: 8. The CDR3 is 15 residues long. Here the CDR3 DNA reads TGTGCCTGGAGTCCTGGGACAGGGATGAAAGATACGCAGTATTTT. This codes for CAWSPGTGMKDTQYF.

This clonotype was detected only a few times. V and J are TRBV5-4 and TRBJ1-2; D is uncertain. CDR3 length: 14 residues. CDR1 and CDR2 (germline): SGHNT, YYREEE (reference sequence). Between the trimmed V and J ends, which lost 1 base and 2 bases, there was a span of 9 bases. The CDR3: CASSLFTANYGYTF. Here the CDR3 DNA reads TGTGCCAGCAGCTTGTTCACAGCCAACTATGGCTACACCTTC.

This clonotype came up many times. This sequence joins TRBV29-1 and TRBJ2-1, with TRBD2 matching over 13 bases. CDR1 and CDR2 (germline): SQVTM, ANQGSEA. The CDR3 spans 15 residues. Trimming at V came to 6 bases and at J to 8 bases, leaving 10 bases not matched to a gene. The chain's CDR3 is CSVTGLAGPFDEQFF. The CDR3 DNA sequence: TGCAGCGTGACGGGACTAGCGGGACCCTTCGATGAGCAGTTCTTC.

This clonotype was picked up a small number of times. The CDR3 spells CASSQSGEQFF. The CDR3 DNA sequence: TGTGCCAGCAGCCAAAGCGGTGAGCAGTTCTTC. J is TRBJ2-1 and V is TRBV7-9; a possible D gene is TRBD2 (5 bases). CDR1 and CDR2 (germline): SEHNR, FQNEAQ (reference sequence). This CDR3 is 11 amino acids long. Trimming cost V 5 bases and J 9 bases, with 8 bases left between them.

This clonotype was recorded a few times. The chain combines TRBV20-1 with TRBJ2-5, with TRBD2 identical over 7 bases. After removal of 0 bases from V and 4 bases from J, the junction contained 2 bases not matched to a gene. The V gene's germline CDR1 is DFQATT and CDR2 SNEGSKA (reference sequence). The CDR3 has 13 residues. The CDR3 region has the DNA TGCAGTGCTAGAGACGGGGGGTTAGAGACCCAGTACTTC. This translates into CSARDGGLETQYF.

A few counts support this clonotype. The chain links TRBV7-2 to TRBJ1-1; D unresolved. The CDR3 runs 14 residues. V was pared by 7 bases and J by 0 bases, with 12 bases between. CDR1 is SGHTA, CDR2 FQGNSA, per germline. CDR3 protein: CASTLGSMNTEAFF. The CDR3 region has the DNA TGTGCCAGCACCCTGGGCTCTATGAACACTGAAGCTTTCTTT.

This clonotype was found many times. This sequence joins TRBV7-2 and TRBJ2-7, with D tentatively TRBD2 (5 bases). CDR3 length: 16 residues. V lost 4 bases, J lost 7 bases, and 23 bases lay in between. Germline CDR1 is SGHTA and CDR2 is FQGNSA. Here the CDR3 DNA reads TGTGCCAGCAGCTCCACTCGGGAACTCTTTTCGGGGGAGCAGTACTTC. The encoded protein is CASSSTRELFSGEQYF.

This clonotype was seen a handful of times. The chain carries TRBV20-1 and TRBJ1-4; D is possibly TRBD1 (5 bases). V lost 5 bases and J 5 bases, leaving 15 bases between the germline ends. CDR1 DFQATT and CDR2 SNEGSKA come from the germline V gene (reference sequence). The CDR3 runs to 14 residues. The CDR3, as DNA: TGCAGTGCTCCCCGACTGGCAGGGAATGAAAAACTGTTTTTT. As protein: CSAPRLAGNEKLFF.

This clonotype was counted between two and nine times. The chain uses TRBV6-2 or TRBV6-3 and TRBJ2-5; D is perhaps TRBD2 (6 bases). Looked up from germline, CDR1 is MNHEY and CDR2 is SVGEGT. V gave up 8 bases and J gave up 5 bases, with 12 bases separating them. There are 12 residues in the CDR3. CDR3 sequence: CASSGLMETQYF. The CDR3 DNA follows: TGTGCCAGCTCGGGACTTATGGAGACCCAGTACTTC.

The V and J genes are TRBV18 and TRBJ2-7, with 11 bases identical to TRBD2. Germline CDR1 and CDR2: KGHSH and LQKENI. J was trimmed by 5 bases and V by 5 bases; bases with no gene match: 8. The CDR3 has 15 amino acids. The CDR3 DNA sequence: TGTGCCAGCTCAGGAACTAGCGGGAGTTCCCACGAGCAGTACTTC. Its translation: CASSGTSGSSHEQYF.

The chain joins TRBV5-1 to TRBJ2-1, with 12 bases lining up with TRBD2. V lost 4 bases to trimming and J lost 4 bases; unmatched junction nucleotides: 6. CDR1 and CDR2 from the germline V gene are SGHRS and YFSETQ. CDR3 length: 16 amino acids. The CDR3 reads CASSNGLAGRYNEQFF. In nucleotides, the CDR3 is TGCGCCAGCAGCAACGGACTAGCGGGGAGATACAATGAGCAGTTCTTC.

This clonotype was observed a few times. The germline gene is not matched at one end of the junction; a read error may be the cause. The rearrangement uses TRBV12-3 or TRBV12-4 and TRBJ2-2, with D uncertain. This CDR3 comprises 12 residues. The CDR3 DNA is TGTGCCAGCACTTTAACGGCCGGGGAGCTGTTTTTT. This gives the protein CASTLTAGELFF.

This clonotype came up a few times. The V gene is TRBV27, the J gene TRBJ2-5; 9 bases are a match to TRBD1. The CDR3 is 17 amino acids. Germline V lookup: CDR1 MNHEY, CDR2 SMNVEV (reference sequence). V was clipped by 7 bases and J by 2 bases; unmatched bases: 14. CDR3 in DNA: TGTGCCAGCATAGGTCCTGGACAGGGGCTCCCTCAAGAGACCCAGTACTTC. Translated, it gives CASIGPGQGLPQETQYF.